This record concerns one T cell receptor (beta chain) sequence. The data are from a study of blood T cell repertoires in COVID-19. For the study at large: From T cells, B-cell-depleted T cells, or PBMCs came the material, which was cDNA or gDNA.

The germline CDR1 and CDR2 sequences are MGHRA and YSYEKL. Trimming cost V 4 bases and J 4 bases, with 13 bases left between them. There are 14 residues in the CDR3. Measured with immunoSEQ multiplex PCR; TCRdb has only the in-frame clones, and not every one. The data show around 400,000 clones, over 75% seen once. The TCR sequence derives from a woman aged 55-75 years with COVID-19, enrolled during active disease. Sequencing was done on a sample of peripheral blood. This chain links TRBV4-1 with TRBJ2-5; D is ambiguous. The CDR3 nucleotides read TGCGCCAGCAGCCCATATTCGACTCCAGAGACCCAGTACTTC. Translating it yields CASSPYSTPETQYF.